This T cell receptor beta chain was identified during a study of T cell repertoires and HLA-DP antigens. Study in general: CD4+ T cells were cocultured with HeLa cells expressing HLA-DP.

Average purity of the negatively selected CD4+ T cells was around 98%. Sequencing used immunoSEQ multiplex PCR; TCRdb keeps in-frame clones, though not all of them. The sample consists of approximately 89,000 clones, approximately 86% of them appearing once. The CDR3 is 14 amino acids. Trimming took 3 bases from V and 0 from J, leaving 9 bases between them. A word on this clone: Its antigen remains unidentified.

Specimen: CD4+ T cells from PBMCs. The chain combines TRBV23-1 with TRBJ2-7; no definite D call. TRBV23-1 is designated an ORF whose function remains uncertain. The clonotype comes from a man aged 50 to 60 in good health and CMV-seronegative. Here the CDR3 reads CASSQGLISYEQYF. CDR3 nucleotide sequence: TGCGCCAGCAGTCAGGGCCTAATCTCCTACGAGCAGTACTTC.